What follows describes a single T cell receptor beta chain. The sample belongs to a study of blood T cell repertoires in COVID-19. At the level of the study: The United States, Italy and Spain supplied acute and convalescent COVID-19 samples. T cells, B-cell-depleted T cells, or PBMCs provided the cDNA or gDNA that served as material.

The CDR3 length is 15 residues. Looked up from germline, CDR1 is LNHNV and CDR2 is YYDKDF (reference sequence). V dropped 3 bases and J dropped 5 bases, with 16 bases sitting between them. Authors' methods: Nucleated cell number was recorded as an estimate derived from reference gene primer amplification. The protocol was immunoSEQ multiplex PCR, while the TCRdb copy is restricted to in-frame clones and leaves out a portion. The V and J calls and clone size were taken over from that table, and D and trimming were inferred from the DNA. The sample carries about 190,000 clones, around 80% recorded once.

What was sequenced was peripheral blood. The receptor was derived from an elderly woman with active or convalescent COVID-19. This chain uses TRBV15 with TRBJ2-5; tentatively, D is TRBD2 (6 bases). The CDR3 nucleotides are TGTGCCACCAGCAGGGCGGGACCATTAACCGAGACCCAGTACTTC. This translates into CATSRAGPLTETQYF.